The 5 T cell receptor beta chains presented below share a single source sample, sequenced in a study of shared clonotypes between healthy human individuals. Produced via immunoSEQ multiplex PCR; TCRdb's table is partial and in-frame only. The repertoire has 2.5 million or so clones, around nine tenths of them found once; the top ten carry under 0.15%. Sequenced sample: naive CD4+ T cells sorted from blood. This sample's subset: CD45RA+ positively selected. The receptors originated from a young man in good health.

This chain uses TRBV25-1 with TRBJ2-7, with 7 bases lining up with TRBD2. Looked up from germline, CDR1 is MGHDK and CDR2 is SYGVNS. V gave up 11 bases and J gave up 6 bases; unmatched junction bases: 25. The CDR3 is 17 amino acids. The chain's CDR3 is CAGGVAEPSVAPLEQYF. CDR3 sequence (DNA): TGTGCCGGGGGGGTGGCAGAACCTAGCGTGGCTCCTCTCGAGCAGTACTTC.

As for this clone: Distinct nucleotide sequences in the sample also encode this CDR3. The V call is TRBV6-1, the J call TRBJ1-5; D not resolved. Germline V gene lookup returns CDR1 MNHNS and CDR2 SASEGT. The CDR3 contains 12 residues. V was clipped by 3 bases and J by 1 base, with 1 base between them. CDR3 residues: CASSESNQPQHF. In nucleotides, the CDR3 is TGTGCCAGCAGTGAGAGCAATCAGCCCCAGCATTTT.

V gene TRBV10-3 combines with J gene TRBJ1-5, with TRBD1 matching over 7 bases. After removal of 10 bases from V and 3 bases from J, the junction contained 9 bases not matched to a gene. There are 14 residues in the CDR3. The germline V gene has CDR1 ENHRY and CDR2 SYGVKD. CDR3 in amino acids: CATNRDSVNQPQHF. The DNA for the CDR3 is TGTGCCACAAACCGGGACAGTGTCAATCAGCCCCAGCATTTT.

The V and J genes are TRBV6-5 and TRBJ1-2; TRBD1 aligns across 7 bases. Germline-derived CDR1 and CDR2 are MNHEY and SVGAGI. V was pared by 5 bases and J by 0 bases, with 6 bases of the junction left unmatched. The CDR3 is made up of 15 amino acids. The CDR3 spells CASSPGTVANYGYTF. The CDR3 DNA reads TGTGCCAGCAGTCCGGGGACAGTAGCTAACTATGGCTACACCTTC.

The sample holds one count of this clone. The gene calls are TRBV7-2 and TRBJ1-4; 8 nucleotides match TRBD1. CDR1 is SGHTA and CDR2 is FQGNSA in the germline V gene. The junction had 5 bases not matched to a gene; V was cut back by 3 bases and J by 2 bases. This CDR3 spans 16 amino acids. For the CDR3, the DNA is TGTGCCAGCAGCTTTACTGGACAGGGTACTAATGAAAAACTGTTTTTT. Amino acid sequence: CASSFTGQGTNEKLFF.